What follows describes a single T cell receptor beta chain. Its antigen remains unidentified. Base-call qualities are not available, and no considerably larger clone is one nucleotide away. These data are taken from a study of cytomegalovirus exposure and HLA in healthy donors (dated by TCRdb to 2016 to 2017). For the study in its entirety: An earlier analysis of roughly 570 of the donors reported approximately 300 Gb of sequence data and 117 million unique TCR beta sequences obtained from roughly 170 million T cells. Roughly 290 gigabases of sequencing data and around 90 million unique TCR sequences made up an early release that covered under 750 HLA-typed donors. Among the approximately 420 genotyped donors, approximately 81% belonged to the genetic ancestry cluster associated with self-reported Caucasian donors. The study aimed to test whether signatures of past pathogen exposure could be identified by cataloging public T cell receptors. The study profiled the T cell repertoires of under 700 subjects by immunosequencing and related them to cytomegalovirus serostatus. Along with the approximately 700-subject first cohort, a separate validation cohort of around 110 different subjects was used. High-throughput TCR immunosequencing, statistical association of individual TCRs with disease status, and machine learning were combined to predict cytomegalovirus infection status. A later analysis re-analyzed previously published TCR beta repertoires from about 600 donors and added high-resolution HLA genotyping to study TCR occurrence patterns. In the later analysis, no new phenotypic data were used to find candidate immune exposures; instead, reliance was placed on TCR beta sequences and their occurrence across donors. An earlier analysis of several hundred of the donors applied high-throughput TCR beta sequencing to assess whether each TCR beta V gene segment acted as functional or pseudogenic. Alongside the repertoire data, information on donor age, sex, ethnicity and CMV serostatus was compiled. A later genetic analysis used genome-wide SNP genotypes for about three fifths of the 666 donors, treating that subset as a discovery cohort. Every discovery cohort repertoire had been produced on one sequencing platform. HLA typing covered class I and class II loci at four-digit resolution. Typing coverage differed by locus: A, B, C, DRB1 and DQB1 were typed in about 629-640 donors, DQA1 in 522, DPA1 in over 600, and DPB1 in just under 490. Roughly five DR-DQ haplotypes were handled as single units for association and clustering because linkage in the cohort was strong. On average, about 200,000 unique TCR beta nucleotide sequences were sequenced per donor among 398 genotyped donors of the cohort, with roughly 18% of those sequences being non-productive. The investigation overall reported the following: Seventeen rarely observed V segments, including chromosome 9 orphons, were excluded from the earlier analysis of about 600 of the donors because counts were too low. The authors suggested that the approach could potentially be generalized to other disease states and immunological phenotypes. According to a later analysis, most CMV-associated TCR beta chains appeared to be HLA-restricted, and the HLA associations seemed to be driven largely by CMV exposure. When HLA alleles, especially DR and DQ, strongly co-occurred, attributing TCR associations to individual alleles was difficult. A later analysis reported that several top co-occurrence clusters appeared linked to parvovirus B19, influenza, CMV and Epstein-Barr virus. Because the 87-base-pair reads could not distinguish some IMGT-functional V segments, including TRBV6-2 and TRBV6-3, those segments were excluded. Linkage disequilibrium might explain the correlated functional status among segregating V segments, but an unknown experimental factor could not be ruled out. A cluster of highly shared sequence variants was judged likely to represent a technical artifact of the sequencing pipeline. The study listed 170 or so TCR beta chains as associated with cytomegalovirus. According to a later genetic analysis, donors in an Asian-associated ancestry cluster had fewer N-insertions in productive TCRs than the approximately 710-donor mean. A further reported finding was that TCR beta sequences accurately predicted the HLA-A and HLA-B alleles for most subjects in the first cohort. Across donors, most TCR sequences were observed very rarely, whereas some public TCRs were present in many individuals. A few of the identified cytomegalovirus-associated TCR beta chains were confirmed in vitro to be specific for cytomegalovirus antigens. In this cohort, only TCR beta chains were sequenced, and detectable features were limited by the absence of alpha or paired-chain data. In a later analysis, HLA-associated TCR beta chains showed more clonal expansion and lower generation probabilities than non-associated chains that were equally common. Presence/absence analyses assumed roughly uniform sequencing depth across donors, an assumption that may not hold. In a later genetic analysis, a missense DCLRE1C variant was associated with V-gene and J-gene trimming of TCR beta chains, and the association was replicated in an independent cohort. In a later analysis, TCR association rates were found to vary across HLA loci, with the most associated TCRs seen for DRB1 alleles and the fewest for HLA-C alleles. Because some donors lacked HLA typing at each locus, the association tests relied only on the typed subset. An earlier analysis of around 600 of the donors showed that most TCR beta V segments appeared in productive rearrangements either about 87% or about 30% of the time, which broadly matched IMGT annotations. In a later analysis, 16,951 TCR beta sequences were associated with specific HLA alleles at a false discovery rate of 0.05. The only immune exposure information available for the cohort was CMV serostatus. In both the original and validation cohorts, the classifier was reported to diagnose cytomegalovirus status with high specificity and sensitivity.

Library method: the immunoSEQ multiplex PCR assay. A mixture of 60 forward primers for TCR Vbeta segments and 13 reverse primers for TCR Jbeta segments was used in the multiplex PCR. The CDR3 region of rearranged TCR beta genes was amplified from genomic DNA with a multiplex PCR assay. The Illumina HiSeq System was used to sequence the amplified TCR beta libraries as 87-base-pair reads. Per the source publication's procedure: Across the 500 to 850 repertoires, a later analysis counted tens of millions of unique TCR beta chains, some 11 million of which were shared by at least two donors. A nearest-neighbor algorithm error-corrected the raw reads and collapsed the reads into unique sequences, merging closely related sequences to remove PCR and sequencing errors. Alignment of CDR3 sequences to IMGT reference sequences was used to assign V, D and J gene segments. For a sequence to be retained, at least a six-nucleotide match to both a V gene segment and a J gene segment was required. A rearrangement counted as productive if the CDR3 had no stop codons and remained in frame with V and J, and every other rearrangement counted as non-productive. CDR3 was defined according to IMGT convention as the region running from the second conserved V-encoded cysteine to the conserved J-encoded phenylalanine. Sequences without an unambiguous match to a single V gene segment were excluded from the earlier analysis of several hundred of the donors. In an earlier analysis of several hundred of the donors, a V segment was called functional when productive rearrangements were above 56.7%, and segregating when the standard deviation between donors exceeded 5%. A statistical classification framework was developed to diagnose cytomegalovirus status using the catalog of TCR beta chain sequences. In a later analysis, V and J genes were assigned by comparing TCR nucleotide sequences against IMGT/GENE-DB human TR gene sequences. A later analysis assigned CDR3 sequences and most-parsimonious VDJ recombination scenarios with the TCRdist pipeline. In a later analysis, every TCR beta chain was defined by the combination of its CDR3 amino acid sequence and its V-gene family, and reads without a unique V-gene family were dropped. In a later analysis, 500 to 650 highly shared, low-generation-probability nucleotide sequences were removed to address suspected cross-contamination and a sequencing artifact. For each public chain, a later analysis derived a clonal expansion index from normalized ranks of inferred template counts within each repertoire. In a later analysis, generation probabilities were computed with a VDJ recombination model fitted to out-of-frame rearrangements, and the resulting probabilities were checked against IGoR. Hypergeometric tests were used in a later analysis to score TCR-TCR, TCR-HLA and TCR-CMV co-occurrence, with a repertoire-size bias correction applied to the TCR pairs. In a later analysis, false discovery rates were estimated by permuting HLA or CMV assignments 20 times. A later analysis grouped co-occurring TCRs with DBSCAN, adding TCRdist sequence similarity when clustering within HLA-allele-positive subsets. For co-occurrence clustering, repertoires with fewer than 30,000 or more than 120,000 public chains were excluded, along with roughly five repertoires with anomalous nucleotide sharing. The clones in this table, taken by TCRdb from immuneACCESS, are in-frame only. Not every clone is retained; where verified, under half of the shortfall comes from an unresolved V gene, and the cause of the rest is unknown. Clone size and the V and J calls come from that table; the DNA yielded D and trimming. Counted in this sample were about 120,000 clones; roughly 69% of them appeared once. Together, the top ten hold 2% to 2.5% of the sample.

The germline V gene (reference sequence) yields SGHKS for CDR1 and YYEKEE for CDR2. At the junction V is shortened by 10 bases and J by 4 bases; bases outside the gene matches: 6. From the cysteine through the phenylalanine, the CDR3 covers 13 amino acids. This entry keeps only the CDR3 DNA: 39 bases, framed from base 1. In total, approximately 610 healthy bone marrow donors made up the cohort. At the time of sampling, all cohort members were nominally healthy, though unrecorded immune exposures were likely present. Of the approximately 670 cohort members, around 290 had positive CMV serostatus and roughly 350 had negative CMV serostatus, and CMV serostatus was not recorded for the donor. A peripheral blood sample was collected from each donor, and TCR beta sequencing was performed on peripheral blood mononuclear cells. Genomic DNA was extracted from the blood cell samples with the Qiagen DNeasy Blood Extraction Kit.

The sequence derives from a human donor in good health. The sample consisted of PBMCs. The chain links TRBV5-5 with TRBJ2-2, with 8 bases in between that match TRBD1. The CDR3 has the sequence CAVSTGVTGELFF. At the DNA level, the sequence is TGTGCCGTCTCGACAGGGGTCACCGGGGAGCTGTTTTTT.